This TCR beta chain was identified in a study of CD8 T cells in ankylosing spondylitis. TCRdb analysed the 5' RACE reads with MiXCR anew, one entry per CDR3 protein. Of around 250,000 distinct CDR3 sequences listed, 15% to 20% are singletons. The germline V gene encodes CDR1 MNHNS and CDR2 SASEGT. Trimming removed 6 bases from V and 2 bases from J, with 15 bases in between. The CDR3 spans 15 residues. This clonotype was picked up a small number of times. The origin of this receptor is a male donor with ankylosing spondylitis or in good health (not recorded which). This chain connects TRBV6-1 to TRBJ2-3; D possibly matches TRBD1 or TRBD2 (5 bases each). Source material: blood, either unsorted or a sorted T cell fraction (not recorded which). CDR3 loop: CASSESGGFTDTQYF. The CDR3 DNA follows: TGTGCCAGCAGCGAATCTGGGGGATTCACAGATACGCAGTATTTT.